The 5 T cell receptor beta chains given below trace back to one sample, sequenced in a study of blood T cells in healthy people across ages. Sample-barcoded 5' priming and a J-beta primer mix drove a second PCR of roughly 6 to 12 cycles. MiXCR, run by TCRdb on the 5' RACE reads, gives a single entry per CDR3 protein. This repertoire shows 550,000 to 750,000 distinct CDR3 sequences, over 20% found once; its top ten account for 3% to 4%. Sequencing used blood. These receptors were obtained from a man between 65 and 85 years old in good health.

This chain uses TRBV29-1 with TRBJ1-2; D is ambiguous. The CDR3 sequence is 13 residues long. Germline V CDR1 and CDR2: SQVTM, ANQGSEA. Trimming removed 0 bases from V and 2 bases from J, with 7 bases in between. CDR3 residues: CSVEDRTNYGYTF. The CDR3 DNA follows: TGCAGCGTTGAAGATCGGACGAACTATGGCTACACCTTC.

The chain couples TRBV20-1 to TRBJ2-7; 14 bases are a match to TRBD2. This CDR3 has 14 residues. V was clipped by 5 bases and J by 2 bases; unmatched bases: 2. The germline V gene encodes CDR1 DFQATT and CDR2 SNEGSKA (reference sequence). CDR3 sequence reads: CSAGTSGGPYEQYF. The DNA of the CDR3 is TGCAGTGCTGGGACTAGCGGGGGACCCTACGAGCAGTACTTC.

This clonotype was recorded a few times. The V gene is TRBV20-1, the J gene TRBJ1-5, with 7 bases aligning to TRBD1. The V and J ends lost 5 bases and 4 bases, in that order; junction bases with no gene match: 11. The CDR3 runs to 15 residues. Germline V gene lookup returns CDR1 DFQATT and CDR2 SNEGSKA (reference sequence). CDR3 sequence reads: CSAATGSDRNQPQHF. CDR3 DNA sequence: TGCAGTGCTGCGACAGGGAGTGATAGAAATCAGCCCCAGCATTTT.

This clonotype came up a few times. An end of the junction does not agree with germline; a read error may underlie this. The chain employs TRBV11-2 and TRBJ2-3; D is uncertain. The CDR3 has 14 amino acids. Per germline, CDR1 SGHAT and CDR2 FQNNGV. The CDR3 DNA is TGTGCCAGCAGCTTTATTTCAGATGCAGATACGCGGTATTTT. Translated: CASSFISDADTRYF.

This clonotype was counted only a few times. This chain links TRBV14 with TRBJ2-5; 9 bases align to TRBD2. With 7 bases clipped from V and 5 bases from J, the junction kept 5 bases outside the gene matches. The CDR3 has 13 amino acids. Germline V CDR1 and CDR2: SGHDN, FVKESK. CDR3 protein: CASNLAGVETQYF. CDR3 nucleotides: TGTGCCAGCAACTTAGCGGGAGTGGAGACCCAGTACTTC.